This TCR beta chain derives from a study of control samples from healthy donors and cancer patients. This table comes from immunoSEQ multiplex PCR, and its TCRdb copy is limited to in-frame clones, with some not included. Here the sample spans 150,000 to 200,000 clones, around 96% being singletons. V was shortened by 2 bases and J by 4 bases, with 6 bases between the two germline ends. The germline gives CDR1 MNHNY, CDR2 SVGAGI (reference sequence). This CDR3 has 13 residues. The sequenced material came from blood. This TCR came from a woman aged 40 to 49 in good health. The gene calls are TRBV6-6 and TRBJ2-1; D is unclear. CDR3 DNA sequence: TGTGCCAGCAGTTACACTGGATACAATGAGCAGTTCTTC. Its protein product is CASSYTGYNEQFF.